Listed here are 17 T cell receptor beta chains from one sample, sequenced in a study of radiotherapy plus CTLA-4 blockade in lung cancer. Profiling relied on immunoSEQ multiplex PCR, and the TCRdb table lists in-frame clones only, not all of them. The table shows 52,000 or so clones, with 82% occurring only once. Sequenced here: peripheral blood, sampled from a patient treated with radiotherapy plus ipilimumab. The receptors stem from a human donor with non-small cell lung cancer whose response to radiotherapy plus ipilimumab could not be evaluated.

This clone was found once. The chain has TRBV5-1 and TRBJ2-2, with TRBD1 as a possible D gene (5 bases). Germline values: CDR1 SGHRS, CDR2 YFSETQ. The ends were cut back, 6 bases at V and 3 bases at J, with 15 bases in the middle. The CDR3 contains 15 residues. The CDR3, as DNA: TGCGCCAGCATCCCCGCAGGGTCTTACACCGGGGAGCTGTTTTTT. It specifies CASIPAGSYTGELFF.

V and J are TRBV29-1 and TRBJ2-1, with TRBD1 as a possible D gene (6 bases). The V end was cut by 1 base, the J end by 5 bases, with 15 bases between. The CDR3 runs to 15 residues. Germline V gene sequence: CDR1 SQVTM, CDR2 ANQGSEA. CDR3 region: CSVEGQDLPNNEQFF. CDR3 coding DNA: TGCAGCGTTGAAGGACAGGACCTTCCGAACAATGAGCAGTTCTTC.

The chain couples TRBV4-1 to TRBJ2-1; 15 nucleotides agree with TRBD2. CDR3 length: 16 amino acids. V dropped 1 base and J dropped 8; count of bases not matched to a gene: 3. Germline assignment: CDR1 MGHRA and CDR2 YSYEKL. CDR3 amino acids: CASSQGTSGGAHEQFF. CDR3 nucleotides: TGCGCCAGCAGCCAAGGGACTAGCGGGGGGGCCCATGAGCAGTTCTTC.

The chain has TRBV10-3 and TRBJ2-3, with 12 nucleotides matching TRBD2. The V and J ends lost 6 bases and 5 bases, in that order; junction bases with no gene match: 3. Germline V gives CDR1 ENHRY, CDR2 SYGVKD. The CDR3 contains 14 residues. The CDR3 nucleotides are TGTGCCATCAGGGAGACTAGCGGGGGAGATACGCAGTATTTT. This sequence encodes CAIRETSGGDTQYF.

The V gene is TRBV5-5, the J gene TRBJ1-1; D unresolved. This CDR3 has 13 residues. V was trimmed by 0 bases and J by 3 bases, leaving 6 bases between them. Germline V lookup: CDR1 SGHKS, CDR2 YYEKEE (reference sequence). The CDR3, as DNA: TGTGCCAGCAGCTTGGCGGAGTACACTGAAGCTTTCTTT. Its protein product is CASSLAEYTEAFF. The full variable domain, completed using reference TRBV5-5 and TRBJ1-1, is DAGVTQSPTHLIKTRGQQVTLRCSPISGHKSVSWYQQVLGQGPQFIFQYYEKEERGRGNFPDRFSARQFPNYSSELNVNALLLGDSALYLCASSLAEYTEAFFGQGTRLTVV.

The chain employs TRBV18 and TRBJ1-1; TRBD1 aligns across 7 bases. Germline V CDR1 and CDR2: KGHSH, LQKENI. The V gene end was trimmed by 0 bases and the J gene end by 3 bases; junction bases not matched to a gene: 4. CDR3 size: 15 residues. Written as DNA, the CDR3 is TGTGCCAGCTCACCACCGACAGGGAGAGACACTGAAGCTTTCTTT. It yields the protein CASSPPTGRDTEAFF.

The genes are TRBV7-2 and TRBJ2-3; D unclear. The germline gives CDR1 SGHTA, CDR2 FQGNSA. With 5 bases removed from V and 7 bases from J, the gap between germline ends came to 10 bases. This CDR3 comprises 12 residues. The CDR3 here is CASSADLNTQYF. The CDR3 DNA reads TGTGCCAGCAGCGCGGATCTAAATACGCAGTATTTT.

The chain combines TRBV6-5 with TRBJ2-5, with 8 positions matching TRBD2. V shed 7 bases, J shed 1 base, and the junction held 8 bases outside the gene matches. The CDR3 covers 15 residues. From germline, CDR1 is MNHEY and CDR2 SVGAGI. CDR3 sequence (DNA): TGTGCCAGCATCTCGGCGGGGGGCGGCCAAGAGACCCAGTACTTC. Translating gives CASISAGGGQETQYF.

This clone has more than one count but fewer than ten. This rearrangement joins TRBV7-9 to TRBJ2-3, with 10 nucleotides matching TRBD2. V shed 4 bases, J shed 0 bases, and the junction held 4 bases outside the gene matches. This CDR3 is 16 amino acids long. Looked up from germline, CDR1 is SEHNR and CDR2 is FQNEAQ (reference sequence). The CDR3 loop is CASSSQTSGSTDTQYF. In DNA, the CDR3 is TGTGCCAGCAGCTCCCAGACTAGCGGGAGCACAGATACGCAGTATTTT.

The chain links TRBV7-9 to TRBJ2-5; TRBD1 might be the D (6 bases). Germline lookup yields CDR1 SEHNR and CDR2 FQNEAQ (reference sequence). Trimming cost V 5 bases and J 5 bases, with 21 bases left between them. The CDR3 sequence is 16 residues long. The CDR3 is CASSLRRTDWGETQYF. The CDR3 region has the DNA TGTGCCAGCAGCCTACGGCGGACAGATTGGGGGGAGACCCAGTACTTC. Full variable domain (missing parts from reference TRBV7-9 and TRBJ2-5): DTGVSQNPRHKITKRGQNVTFRCDPISEHNRLYWYRQTLGQGPEFLTYFQNEAQLEKSRLLSDRFSAERPKGSFSTLEIQRTEQGDSAMYLCASSLRRTDWGETQYFGPGTRLLVL.

The chain carries TRBV6-1 and TRBJ1-1; D perhaps matches TRBD1 (5 bases). The CDR3 has 14 residues. Looked up from germline, CDR1 is MNHNS and CDR2 is SASEGT. The ends were cut back, 2 bases at V and 0 bases at J, with 7 bases in the middle. The DNA of the CDR3 is TGTGCCAGCAGTGAACAGGGCTTGAACACTGAAGCTTTCTTT. It specifies CASSEQGLNTEAFF.

Regarding this clone: At one end the junction does not follow the germline gene, possibly because of a read error. V and J are TRBV5-1 and TRBJ2-5; TRBD1 aligns across 10 bases. CDR3 length equals 15 residues. The germline V gene encodes CDR1 SGHRS and CDR2 YFSETQ. Here the CDR3 reads CASSLIPGQGPPRDF. The CDR3 DNA reads TGCGCCAGCAGCTTGATCCCGGGACAGGGGCCCCCTAGGGACTTC.

The J gene is TRBJ1-3, the V gene TRBV28; unclear D gene. Trimming shortened V by 1 base and J by 6 bases, and 4 bases separated the two germline ends. Germline assignment: CDR1 MDHEN and CDR2 SYDVKM. The CDR3 loop spans 12 amino acids. CDR3 sequence: CASSLSKNTIYF. In DNA, the CDR3 is TGTGCCAGCAGTTTATCCAAAAACACCATATATTTT.

V gene TRBV5-6 combines with J gene TRBJ2-6; 10 bases agree with TRBD1. Trimming cost V 4 bases and J 0 bases; bases outside gene matches: 7. Germline V gives CDR1 SGHDT, CDR2 YYEEEE. This CDR3 comprises 18 residues. The CDR3 bases are TGTGCCAGCAGCCAACCCGGGACAGGGGTCTCTGGGGCCAACGTCCTGACTTTC. It translates to CASSQPGTGVSGANVLTF.

There are a few counts of this clone. The rearrangement links TRBV5-1 to TRBJ2-7; 7 nucleotides match TRBD1. The CDR3 sequence is 16 residues long. Germline V lookup: CDR1 SGHRS, CDR2 YFSETQ. The V gene end was trimmed by 4 bases and the J gene end by 2 bases; junction bases not matched to a gene: 12. CDR3 region: CASSIGQALSTYEQYF. In DNA form, the CDR3 reads TGCGCCAGCAGCATCGGACAGGCGTTGTCTACCTACGAGCAGTACTTC.

The J gene is TRBJ2-1, the V gene TRBV10-3; tentative D call: TRBD2 (6 bases). CDR1 and CDR2 (germline): ENHRY, SYGVKD. The CDR3 is made up of 13 amino acids. The ends were cut back, 6 bases at V and 8 bases at J, with 14 bases in the middle. The CDR3 DNA is TGTGCCATCAGGGGGACTTTGGGGGATGAGCAGTTCTTC. Its protein product is CAIRGTLGDEQFF.

The chain carries TRBV28 and TRBJ1-4; D is possibly TRBD1 (6 bases). There are 12 residues in the CDR3. The V and J ends lost 6 bases and 7 bases respectively, with 9 bases between them. The germline CDR1 and CDR2 sequences are MDHEN and SYDVKM. The CDR3 here is CASRGGREKLFF. For the CDR3, the DNA is TGTGCCAGCAGAGGGGGACGTGAAAAACTGTTTTTT.